This record covers a single T cell receptor (beta chain). As handled by the study authors: Amplified reference gene primers provided the basis for estimating nucleated cell counts. Clones were sequenced by immunoSEQ multiplex PCR, and TCRdb holds only the in-frame ones, with some missing. The V and J calls and clone size are taken from that table; D and trimming were inferred from the DNA. The repertoire holds 350,000 to 500,000 clones, roughly 90% seen once, with 0.65% to 1% in the top ten. This specimen belongs to a study of blood T cell repertoires in COVID-19. Study summary: Some COVID-19 samples were acute and others convalescent; all came from the United States, Italy and Spain. In each case, the material was cDNA or gDNA derived from T cells, B-cell-depleted T cells, or PBMCs.

Enrolment of Seattle patients took place during active infection, and they were followed longitudinally. V shed 4 bases, J shed 5 bases, and the junction held 9 bases outside the gene matches. Germline CDR1 is MGHRA and CDR2 is YSYEKL. This CDR3 contains 15 residues. The source of this sequence is a man between 18 and 35 years old with COVID-19, enrolled during active disease. Sequenced sample: peripheral blood. This chain uses TRBV4-1 with TRBJ2-5; 8 bases agree with TRBD1. CDR3 sequence (DNA): TGCGCCAGCAGCCCGACAGGGGTCTACCCTGAGACCCAGTACTTC. Its protein is CASSPTGVYPETQYF.